This TCR beta chain was observed in a study of blood T cell repertoires in COVID-19 (dated by TCRdb to the early 2020s). For the study in its entirety: The collaborator samples originated in the United States, Italy and Spain and spanned the acute and convalescent phases of COVID-19. The material from the prospective study consisted of cDNA or gDNA derived from T cells, B-cell-depleted T cells, or PBMCs. Deeply sampled blood TCRbeta repertoires from subjects exposed to, actively infected with, or recovered from COVID-19 were included in the dataset. The repertoires were released in a freely available public database intended as a resource for research on the immune response to SARS-CoV-2. Samples were obtained from the ongoing ImmuneRACE study (first 160 participants) and from some 1,200 subjects provided by 6 global collaborators. A de-identified subject ID, COVID-19 status, age in years and sex were almost always included in the sample metadata. Where available, HLA class I and class II types were taken from metadata supplied by the sample provider and were not determined by assay-based typing.

Each collaborating institution followed its own protocols to collect whole blood in K2EDTA tubes. Collaborator samples were shipped for TCRbeta analysis as frozen whole blood, isolated PBMCs, or DNA extracted from either sample type. The study at large found these results: Clinical and demographic metadata were provided uncurated, with the amount varying by source and participant.

Of note for this clone: Its recognized antigen is unknown. The record has no base qualities; no much larger clone is one base away.

TCRbeta CDR3 regions were amplified from genomic DNA by means of the immunoSEQ Assay, a bias-controlled multiplex PCR. On the study's bioinformatics: The number of nucleated cells in each sample was estimated from the amplification of reference gene primers within the assay. Sequence reads were collapsed and filtered to measure the absolute abundance of every unique TCRbeta CDR3 rearrangement. For each sample, productive Simpson clonality was calculated as the square root of Simpson's diversity index over productive rearrangements. In TCRdb, the immuneACCESS table is reduced to in-frame sequences with V and J assigned. These tables do not hold every clone; where another copy was compared, an unresolved V gene accounts for under half, and the others remain unexplained. For V, J and clone size, that table is used; D and trimming come from the DNA. Present in this sample are roughly 180,000 clones, roughly 80% of which were seen just once. The top ten constitute under 5.5% of the sample.

This receptor was taken from a woman aged 25 to 39 with acute or convalescent COVID-19. Sequenced sample: peripheral blood.

The CDR3 has the sequence CASSYAGPSEGNTIYF. The bases are TGTGCCAGCAGTTACGCAGGGCCCTCCGAAGGAAACACCATATATTTT. The sequence links TRBV6-5 to TRBJ1-3, with a weak D call of TRBD1 (5 bases match). At the junction V is shortened by 2 bases and J by 4 bases, with 15 bases in between. According to the germline V gene, CDR1 reads MNHEY and CDR2 reads SVGAGI. The CDR3 holds 16 amino acids from the cysteine to the phenylalanine. Only CDR3 DNA is held: 48 bases, read in frame from base 1.